Described below is a single T cell receptor (beta chain) sequence and its context. As yet, its antigen is unknown. This CDR3 region has 16 residues. Per germline, CDR1 KGHDR and CDR2 SFDVKD. The data were obtained in a study of CXCR3-negative and CXCR3-positive naive CD8 T cells. Study results and caveats: Each naive subset displayed comparably high diversity, whereas memory CD8+ cells displayed much lower diversity. Naive cells positive for CXCR3 carried more hydrophobic TRB CDR3s than CXCR3-negative ones.

Each TRB cDNA library was prepared by 5' RACE (with UMI labels). TCRdb reanalyzed the 5' RACE reads and collapses them to one entry per CDR3 protein, without DNA. The sample holds under 85,000 distinct CDR3 sequences. Sorting yielded triplicates of approximately 300,000 cells for each CD8+ T cell subset. Identification of naive CD8+ T cells rested on CD45RO-CCR7+CD27+CD95- status. The sample was naive CXCR3+ CD8+ T cells from blood. Documented subset: CD45RO-CCR7+CD27+CD95- naive CD8+ T cells expressing CXCR3 (TNR3+). The receptor comes from a human donor in good health. Some clones in this sample may be carry-over from other donors' samples. This chain joins TRBV24-1 and TRBJ2-3; TCRdb calls TRBD1, which cannot be checked without DNA. CDR3 sequence reads: CATSDLLLGTPDTQYF.